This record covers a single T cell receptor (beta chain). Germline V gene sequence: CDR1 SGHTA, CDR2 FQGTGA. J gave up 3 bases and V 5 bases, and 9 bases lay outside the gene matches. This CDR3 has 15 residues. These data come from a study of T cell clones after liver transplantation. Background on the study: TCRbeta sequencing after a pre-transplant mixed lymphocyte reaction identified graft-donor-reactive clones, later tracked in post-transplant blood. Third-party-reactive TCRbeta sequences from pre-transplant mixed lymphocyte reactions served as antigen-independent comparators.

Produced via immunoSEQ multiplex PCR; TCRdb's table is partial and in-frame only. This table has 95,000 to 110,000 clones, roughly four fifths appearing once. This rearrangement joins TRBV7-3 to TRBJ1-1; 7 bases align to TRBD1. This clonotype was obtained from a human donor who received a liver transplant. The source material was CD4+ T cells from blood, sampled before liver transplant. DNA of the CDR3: TGTGCCAGCAGCCAGACCGGGACAGCCTACACTGAAGCTTTCTTT. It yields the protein CASSQTGTAYTEAFF.